The 13 T cell receptor beta chains below all came from one sample that was sequenced in a study of human T cells and chemical hapten exposure. TCRdb reanalysed the RACE reads using MiXCR and keeps one entry per CDR3 protein. This sample carries roughly 180,000 distinct CDR3 sequences, about 20% of them seen once, and the ten largest clones take 6% to 8%. Time point given: patch test 1, 2 weeks after DPC sensitization. Treatment noted: therapeutic diphenylcyclopropenone sensitization with weekly scalp DPC. The input for sequencing was whole blood, taken in connection with sensitization to the hapten diphenylcyclopropenone (DPC). These receptor sequences come from a woman between 50 and 59 years old with alopecia areata. Some clones in this sample may be carry-over from other donors' samples.

This chain uses TRBV2 with TRBJ2-1; 9 bases fit TRBD1. CDR1 and CDR2 (germline): SNHLY, FYNNEI. The ends lost 1 base at V and 4 bases at J; junction bases unmatched: 8. The length of the CDR3 is 17 residues. For the CDR3, the DNA is TGTGCCAGCAGTGAAGAGGCCGGGACAGGGTTTTACAATGAGCAGTTCTTC. The encoded protein is CASSEEAGTGFYNEQFF.

This clonotype showed up just a few times. The chain employs TRBV7-9 and TRBJ2-7; TRBD1 is a possible D gene (6 bases). The length of the CDR3 is 15 residues. CDR1 and CDR2 from the germline V gene are SEHNR and FQNEAQ (reference sequence). V gave up 4 bases and J gave up 5 bases, with 18 bases separating them. Here the CDR3 reads CASSSPGHKFHEQYF. Here the CDR3 DNA reads TGTGCCAGCAGCTCACCGGGACACAAGTTCCACGAGCAGTACTTC.

This clonotype was found a few times. This rearrangement joins TRBV5-1 to TRBJ2-5; 8 positions match TRBD2. This CDR3 region has 14 residues. Trimming at V came to 2 bases and at J to 4 bases, leaving 4 bases not matched to a gene. Per germline, CDR1 SGHRS and CDR2 YFSETQ. CDR3 residues: CASSFAGGVETQYF. CDR3 nucleotides: TGCGCCAGCAGCTTCGCGGGAGGTGTAGAGACCCAGTACTTC.

The chain recombines TRBV5-1 with TRBJ2-5; 7 nucleotides match TRBD2. With V trimmed by 4 bases and J by 5 bases, 14 bases remained unmatched. The germline V gene encodes CDR1 SGHRS and CDR2 YFSETQ. This CDR3 is built from 16 residues. CDR3 residues: CASSVLLAVAGETQYF. The CDR3 bases are TGCGCCAGCAGCGTACTCCTAGCGGTGGCGGGTGAGACCCAGTACTTC.

This clonotype occurred a few times. The CDR3 region is CASSEKRWGRSSSYNEQFF. As DNA, the CDR3 is TGTGCCAGCAGTGAAAAGCGATGGGGGAGATCGAGCTCCTACAATGAGCAGTTCTTC. The chain recombines TRBV2 with TRBJ2-1, with D tentatively TRBD1 or TRBD2 (5 bases each). V shed 2 bases and J shed 0 bases, with 20 bases lying between them. There are 19 residues in the CDR3. The germline V gene has CDR1 SNHLY and CDR2 FYNNEI.

In this sample, this clonotype turned up a few times. V gene TRBV20-1 combines with J gene TRBJ2-7; tentative D call: TRBD1 (5 bases). This CDR3 has 15 residues. Trimming removed 6 bases at V and 5 bases at J, with 23 bases between. Germline CDR1 and CDR2: DFQATT and SNEGSKA (reference sequence). Here the CDR3 DNA reads TGCAGTGCGCACATACCCCCAGGACAAGCCAACGAGCAGTACTTC. The encoded protein is CSAHIPPGQANEQYF.

This clonotype was counted only a few times. The CDR3 region is CSARASVPGQGAFFFSGANVLTF. In nucleotides, the CDR3 is TGCAGTGCTAGAGCCTCCGTCCCGGGACAGGGGGCGTTTTTTTTCTCTGGGGCCAACGTCCTGACTTTC. V usage is TRBV20-1 and J usage is TRBJ2-6, with TRBD1 identical over 12 bases. The CDR3 covers 23 residues. V was clipped by 1 base and J by 0 bases; unmatched bases: 19. Germline assignment: CDR1 DFQATT and CDR2 SNEGSKA (reference sequence).

This chain joins TRBV19 and TRBJ2-7; 7 positions match TRBD2. The V gene end was trimmed by 4 bases and the J gene end by 3 bases; junction bases not matched to a gene: 0. In germline, CDR1 is LNHDA, CDR2 SQIVND (reference sequence). This CDR3 has 12 residues. The CDR3 loop reads CASSTGGYEQYF. The CDR3, as DNA: TGTGCCAGTAGTACGGGAGGCTACGAGCAGTACTTC.

This clonotype appeared a single time. This sequence joins TRBV24-1 and TRBJ2-3; D is undetermined. From germline, CDR1 is KGHDR and CDR2 SFDVKD. This CDR3 region has 14 residues. V lost 4 bases and J lost 3, with 10 bases in between. The DNA of the CDR3 is TGTGCCACCAGTGACGTTGTTGGGACAGATACGCAGTATTTT. Its protein is CATSDVVGTDTQYF.

CDR3 residues: CATSRLAGGPFSETQYF. CDR3 DNA sequence: TGTGCCACCAGCAGATTGGCGGGAGGGCCTTTTTCGGAGACCCAGTACTTC. The rearrangement joins TRBV15 to TRBJ2-5, with TRBD2 matching 9 bases. Germline trimming cut 2 bases from V and 5 bases from J; bases unmatched to any gene: 12. The CDR3 extends over 17 amino acids. Germline lookup yields CDR1 LNHNV and CDR2 YYDKDF (reference sequence).

In this sample, this clonotype turned up a few times. The V gene is TRBV29-1, the J gene TRBJ1-5; a weak D match, TRBD1 (5 bases). This CDR3 has 13 amino acids. Germline CDR1 SQVTM, CDR2 ANQGSEA. The germline V and J ends were trimmed by 4 bases and 4 bases, with 11 bases remaining between them. The CDR3 reads CSVAGGTNQPQHF. CDR3 nucleotides: TGCAGCGTTGCTGGGGGAACGAATCAGCCCCAGCATTTT. Drawing the rest from reference TRBV29-1 and TRBJ1-5, the complete variable domain is SAVISQKPSRDICQRGTSLTIQCQVDSQVTMMFWYRQQPGQSLTLIATANQGSEATYESGFVIDKFPISRPNLTFSTLTVSNMSPEDSSIYLCSVAGGTNQPQHFGDGTRLSIL.

The V gene is TRBV9, the J gene TRBJ1-5, with 10 bases lining up with TRBD1. Unmatched junction bases numbered 11, after V lost 4 bases and J lost 7 bases. The length of the CDR3 is 16 residues. Germline CDR1 is SGDLS and CDR2 is YYNGEE. CDR3 amino acids: CASSSGDRGPWQPQHF. The DNA of the CDR3 is TGTGCCAGCAGCTCCGGGGACAGGGGTCCGTGGCAGCCCCAGCATTTT.

The rearrangement uses TRBV7-9 and TRBJ2-7; the D call may be TRBD1 or TRBD2 (6 bases each). In germline, CDR1 is SEHNR, CDR2 FQNEAQ (reference sequence). This CDR3 region has 14 residues. The V end was cut by 3 bases, the J end by 7 bases, with 16 bases between. DNA of the CDR3: TGTGCCAGCAGCTTCGGAGGGGGGAGGACTGAGCAGTACTTC. Protein: CASSFGGGRTEQYF.